The text below deals with one T cell receptor beta chain. Its antigen remains unidentified. Base qualities are not recorded, but no much larger clone differs from it by a single base. This sample is drawn from a study of blood T cells in healthy people across ages (dated by TCRdb to the mid-2010s). Turning to the overall study: In model experiments, roughly one uniquely barcoded TCR beta cDNA molecule per two T cells was captured by template switching. For two donors (one aged 18 to 29 and one aged 80 or older), the study analyzed two additional independent replicas of 1 million unique cDNA reads from the same blood draw. Four age groups were formed from the donors: young (average 16 years), middle-aged (approximately 42), aged (approximately 60) and long-lived (more than 75). To track age-related changes in TCR beta repertoire diversity, the study relied on deep sequencing normalized with unique cDNA molecular identifiers.

Here is what the overall study found, with its caveats: Observed TCR beta diversity per million T cells fell roughly linearly with age, and a significant reduction was already apparent by age approximately 41. Because profiling used bulk unsorted PBMCs, naive and antigen-experienced compartments could not be compared conclusively. Compared with the aged group, the long-lived group had more naive CD4+ T cells, fewer expanded clones and increased TCR diversity, suggesting age selection. The percentage of naive T cells measured by flow cytometry correlated strongly with observed TCR beta diversity. Estimates of total diversity based on one million sequenced T cells were considered lower bounds and underestimates. Donor CMV infection status was unknown, potentially confounding age-related changes in expanded clonotypes.

Donors were 39 systemically healthy Caucasian individuals from Russia aged about 6 to 100 years. Each donor gave ten milliliters of peripheral blood, drawn into EDTA-treated Vacutainer tubes. Ficoll-Paque density-gradient centrifugation was used to isolate PBMCs, with at least 7 million obtained per sample. Total RNA was extracted from PBMCs with Trizol reagent, with at least 5.5 micrograms obtained per sample. Naive CD45RAhigh/CD27high T cell percentages were measured by flow cytometry on a PBMC aliquot from every donor. From the germline V gene, CDR1 is SQVTM and CDR2 is ANQGSEA. V loses 7 bases at its end and J loses 8 bases; junction bases beyond the gene matches: 8. The CDR3 measures 12 amino acids from cysteine to phenylalanine. Only CDR3 DNA is held: 36 bases, read in frame from base 1. Library preparation was by 5' RACE. Data came from an Illumina HiSeq 2500. A second PCR of about 6 to 12 cycles was run with a J-beta primer mix and a sample-barcoded 5' primer. A template-switch 5' adaptor carrying 12 random nucleotides introduced a unique molecular identifier onto each TCR beta cDNA molecule. Each sample yielded at least 2.5 million CDR3-containing paired-end reads. First-strand cDNA was synthesized from all RNA with the Mint cDNA synthesis kit, primed by a TRBC-specific oligonucleotide. Following uracil-DNA glycosylase treatment, all cDNA underwent a first 18-cycle PCR with the universal primers M1SS and BC2_uni_R. The original methods were these. For normalization, 1 million high-quality reads, each with a distinct molecular identifier, were randomly selected from each sample. Reads with shared molecular identifiers were discarded instead of being binned into consensus sequences. MiTCR, set to a Q25 quality threshold and the strictest error-elimination algorithm, was used for CDR3 identification, clonotype clustering and error correction. A nonparametric unseen species model with Euler transformation was used to estimate a lower bound on total TCR beta diversity. TCRdb reran the public reads through fastp at Q25 and MiXCR, keeping productive beta chains. Every entry covers one CDR3 protein and lists the most common genes and DNA from its rows. The V and J calls shown here were made by TCRdb, not taken from the authors' results. In this sample the table shows more than 600,000 distinct CDR3 sequences, 25% of which occur a single time. Under 9.5% of the sample is in the top ten clones.

These same records also appear under a second study, on T cells of mothers and their children. From that second study: Donors were nine systemically healthy Caucasian individuals: three mothers and their six children. cDNA synthesis used all of the extracted RNA, with roughly 1.6 ug of RNA in each 15 ul reaction. In the second PCR, the M1S primer introduced both the sample barcodes and 2-4 random nucleotides. Over 8 million TCR beta CDR3 reads came from each mother, compared with 2.5 million to 3.5 million reads from each child. Thymic selection similarly shapes TCR recombination output in related and unrelated pairs, with minor effect from inherited differences. Related mother-child pairs always showed normalized repertoire overlap that was slightly higher than in unrelated mother-child pairs, though the difference was never significant. Persistent microchimeric T cell clones were not detected, at a sensitivity of around 95 clones per million clonotypes. To look for features that set related mother-child pairs apart from unrelated individuals, the researchers ran deep NGS to compare the TCR beta repertoires of mothers and children. Mothers averaged about 40 +/- 4 years of age and children averaged around 10 +/- 4 years. After adapters were ligated using NEBNext reagents, the libraries underwent 100+100 nt paired-end sequencing on an Illumina HiSeq 2000. To avoid cross-contamination, the mother libraries and the child libraries were prepared a month apart and sequenced in separate runs. For each donor, between about 500,000 and 2,100,000 distinct TCR beta clonotypes were identified. Naive TCR beta clonotypes were estimated from low-frequency clonotypes matched to each donor's FACS-determined naive share, without sorting.

Sample: blood. This sequence uses TRBV29-1 and TRBJ2-3, and TRBD1 matches 8 of the central bases. The source of this sequence is a boy aged 5-17 years in good health. The bases are TGCAGCGGACAGGGGCTGATGGGTACGCAGTATTTT. Its protein is CSGQGLMGTQYF.